Below, 3 T cell receptor beta chains from the same sample are listed, as sequenced in a study of radiotherapy plus CTLA-4 blockade in lung cancer. TCRdb keeps only in-frame clones here, not all; method: immunoSEQ multiplex PCR. The table lists 30,000 to 35,000 clones, less than 75% of them singletons. The sample here was peripheral blood, taken from a patient treated with radiotherapy plus ipilimumab. The source of these receptors is a human donor with non-small cell lung cancer who had stable disease on radiotherapy plus ipilimumab.

The chain is built from TRBV2 and TRBJ2-1; TRBD2 might be the D (6 bases). CDR1 and CDR2 (germline): SNHLY, FYNNEI. This CDR3 spans 15 amino acids. Trimming left V 8 bases short and J 0 bases short, with 14 bases between. The DNA for the CDR3 is TGTGCCAGCTCGCCCTCAGCGGGCTCCTACAATGAGCAGTTCTTC. Protein: CASSPSAGSYNEQFF.

V usage is TRBV4-1 and J usage is TRBJ1-3; D is uncertain. The length of the CDR3 is 14 residues. Looked up from germline, CDR1 is MGHRA and CDR2 is YSYEKL. V gave up 4 bases and J gave up 4 bases, with 11 bases separating them. CDR3 region: CASSRAALGNTIYF. As DNA, the CDR3 is TGCGCCAGCAGCCGCGCGGCCTTAGGAAACACCATATATTTT.

The CDR3 spells CASAQGTLNYGYTF. CDR3 in DNA: TGCGCCAGCGCACAAGGGACGCTTAACTATGGCTACACCTTC. This sequence joins TRBV5-1 and TRBJ1-2; TRBD1 might be the D (5 bases). Trimming took 7 bases from V and 1 from J, leaving 14 bases between them. The CDR3 consists of 14 residues. The germline gives CDR1 SGHRS, CDR2 YFSETQ.